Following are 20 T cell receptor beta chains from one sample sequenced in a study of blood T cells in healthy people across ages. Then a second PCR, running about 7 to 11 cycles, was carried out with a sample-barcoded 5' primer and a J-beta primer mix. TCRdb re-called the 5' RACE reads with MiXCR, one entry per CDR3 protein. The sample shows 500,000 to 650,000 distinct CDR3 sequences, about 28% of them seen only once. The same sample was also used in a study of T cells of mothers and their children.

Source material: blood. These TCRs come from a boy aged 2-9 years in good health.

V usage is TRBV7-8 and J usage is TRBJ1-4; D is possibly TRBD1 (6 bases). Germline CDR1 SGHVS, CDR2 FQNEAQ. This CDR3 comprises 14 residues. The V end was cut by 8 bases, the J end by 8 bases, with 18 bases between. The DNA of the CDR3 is TGTGCCAGCGGTCCACAGGGAGGGGCGGAAAAACTGTTTTTT. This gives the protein CASGPQGGAEKLFF.

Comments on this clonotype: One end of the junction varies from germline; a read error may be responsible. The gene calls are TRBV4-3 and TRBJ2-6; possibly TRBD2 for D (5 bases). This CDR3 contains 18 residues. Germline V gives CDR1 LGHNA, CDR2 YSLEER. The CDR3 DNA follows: TGCGCCGGCAGCCAAGCTAGCCGCAGGCCGTGGGGGGCCAACGTCCTGACTTTC. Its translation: CAGSQASRRPWGANVLTF.

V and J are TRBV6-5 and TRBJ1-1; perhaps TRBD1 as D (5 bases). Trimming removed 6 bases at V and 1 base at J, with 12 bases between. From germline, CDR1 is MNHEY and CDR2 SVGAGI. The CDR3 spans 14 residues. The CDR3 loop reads CASSQQQGNTEAFF. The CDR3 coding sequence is TGTGCCAGCAGCCAGCAGCAGGGGAACACTGAAGCTTTCTTT.

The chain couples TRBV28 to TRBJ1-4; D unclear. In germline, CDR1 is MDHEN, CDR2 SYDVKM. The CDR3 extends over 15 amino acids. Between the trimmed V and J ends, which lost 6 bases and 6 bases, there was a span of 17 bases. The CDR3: CASSPSGPPYEKLFF. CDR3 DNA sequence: TGTGCCAGCAGCCCCTCCGGGCCCCCTTATGAAAAACTGTTTTTT.

The CDR3 loop is CASSTGTSGNQETQYF. The CDR3 DNA reads as TGCGCCAGCAGCACAGGGACTAGCGGGAACCAAGAGACCCAGTACTTC. The rearrangement joins TRBV5-1 to TRBJ2-5, with TRBD2 matching over 13 bases. Trimming removed 4 bases from V and 0 bases from J; junction bases left unmatched: 3. Germline V CDR1 and CDR2: SGHRS, YFSETQ. The CDR3 extends over 16 amino acids.

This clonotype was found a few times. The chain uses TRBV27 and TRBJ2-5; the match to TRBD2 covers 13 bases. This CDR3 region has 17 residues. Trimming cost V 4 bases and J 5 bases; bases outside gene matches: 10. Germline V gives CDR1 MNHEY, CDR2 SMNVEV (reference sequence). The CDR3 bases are TGTGCCAGCAGTTCAGGACTAGCGGGGGTCACGGGGGAGACCCAGTACTTC. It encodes CASSSGLAGVTGETQYF.

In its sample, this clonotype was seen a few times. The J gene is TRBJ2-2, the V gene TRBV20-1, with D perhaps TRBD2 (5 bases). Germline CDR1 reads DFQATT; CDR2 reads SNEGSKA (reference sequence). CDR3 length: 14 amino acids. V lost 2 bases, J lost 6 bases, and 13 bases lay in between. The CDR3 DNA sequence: TGCAGTGCTAGATCGGGGTCAGGCGCCGGGGAGCTGTTTTTT. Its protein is CSARSGSGAGELFF.

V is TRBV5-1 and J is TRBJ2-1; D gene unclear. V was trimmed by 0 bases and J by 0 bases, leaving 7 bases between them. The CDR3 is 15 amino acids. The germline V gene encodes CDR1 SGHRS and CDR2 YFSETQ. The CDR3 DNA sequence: TGCGCCAGCAGCTTGGTGGTCGGCTCCTACAATGAGCAGTTCTTC. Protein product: CASSLVVGSYNEQFF.

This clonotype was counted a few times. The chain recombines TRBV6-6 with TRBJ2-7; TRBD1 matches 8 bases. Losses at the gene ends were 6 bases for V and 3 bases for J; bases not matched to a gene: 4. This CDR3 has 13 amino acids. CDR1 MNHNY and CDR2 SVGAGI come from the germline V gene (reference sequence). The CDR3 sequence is CASSLQGVYEQYF. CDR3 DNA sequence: TGTGCCAGCAGCTTACAGGGGGTCTACGAGCAGTACTTC.

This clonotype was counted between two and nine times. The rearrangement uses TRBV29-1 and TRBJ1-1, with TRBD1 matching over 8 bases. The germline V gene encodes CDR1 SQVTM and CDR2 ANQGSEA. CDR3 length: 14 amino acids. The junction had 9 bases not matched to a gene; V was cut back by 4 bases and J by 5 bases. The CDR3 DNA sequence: TGCAGCGTTGTTGGAAGACAGGGGAAAACTGAAGCTTTCTTT. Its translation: CSVVGRQGKTEAFF.

The CDR3 loop is CASRNRLGNEQFF. Here the CDR3 DNA reads TGTGCCAGCAGAAATCGTCTGGGGAATGAGCAGTTCTTC. The J gene is TRBJ2-1, the V gene TRBV5-4; no firm D call. Germline assignment: CDR1 SGHNT and CDR2 YYREEE (reference sequence). The CDR3 totals 13 residues. V was cut by 5 bases and J by 7 bases, with 13 bases left in between.

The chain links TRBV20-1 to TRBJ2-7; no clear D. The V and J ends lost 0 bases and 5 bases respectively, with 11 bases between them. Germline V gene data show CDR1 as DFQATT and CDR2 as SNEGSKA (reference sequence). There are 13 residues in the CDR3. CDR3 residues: CSARDWDLHEQYF. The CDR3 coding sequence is TGCAGTGCTAGAGATTGGGATCTCCACGAGCAGTACTTC.

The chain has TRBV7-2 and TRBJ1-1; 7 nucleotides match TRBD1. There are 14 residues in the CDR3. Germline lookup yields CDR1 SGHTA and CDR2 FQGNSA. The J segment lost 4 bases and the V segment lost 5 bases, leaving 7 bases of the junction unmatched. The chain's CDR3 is CASSIGQASTEAFF. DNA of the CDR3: TGTGCCAGCAGCATAGGACAGGCGAGCACTGAAGCTTTCTTT.

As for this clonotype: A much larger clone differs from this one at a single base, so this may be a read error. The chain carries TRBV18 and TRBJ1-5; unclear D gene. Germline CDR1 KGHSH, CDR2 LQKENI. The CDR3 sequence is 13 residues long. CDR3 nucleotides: TGTGCCAACTCACCAGGTAGGAATCAGCCCCAGCATTTT. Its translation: CANSPGRNQPQHF.

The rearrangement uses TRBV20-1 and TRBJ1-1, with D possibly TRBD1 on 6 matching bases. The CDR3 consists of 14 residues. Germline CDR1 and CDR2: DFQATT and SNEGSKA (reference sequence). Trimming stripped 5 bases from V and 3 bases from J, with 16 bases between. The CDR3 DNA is TGCAGTGCTGGAAGGGGGGGTTTTGACACTGAAGCTTTCTTT. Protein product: CSAGRGGFDTEAFF.

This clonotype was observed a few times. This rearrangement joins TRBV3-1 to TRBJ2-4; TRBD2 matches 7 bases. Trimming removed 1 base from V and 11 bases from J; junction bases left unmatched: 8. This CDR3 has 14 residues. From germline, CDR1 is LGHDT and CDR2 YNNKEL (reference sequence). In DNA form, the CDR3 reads TGTGCCAGCAGCCAAGCGTGGAGGGGAGGGGTTCAGTACTTC. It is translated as CASSQAWRGGVQYF.

This chain's CDR3 is CASSLAVYGKLFF. CDR3 bases: TGTGCCAGCAGCTTAGCCGTTTATGGAAAACTGTTTTTT. The genes are TRBV7-2 and TRBJ1-4; no firm D call. Germline CDR1 is SGHTA and CDR2 is FQGNSA. The CDR3 contains 13 residues. Deletions cut 0 bases from V and 10 bases from J, with 9 bases between. Together with reference TRBV7-2 and TRBJ1-4, the CDR3 gives the full variable domain: GAGVSQSPSNKVTEKGKDVELRCDPISGHTALYWYRQSLGQGLEFLIYFQGNSAPDKSGLPSDRFSAERTGGSVSTLTIQRTQQEDSAVYLCASSLAVYGKLFFGSGTQLSVL.

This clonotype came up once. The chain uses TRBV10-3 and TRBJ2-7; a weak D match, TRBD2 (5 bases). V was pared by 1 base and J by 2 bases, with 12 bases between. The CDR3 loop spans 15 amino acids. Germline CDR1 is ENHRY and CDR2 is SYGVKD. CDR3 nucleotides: TGTGCCATCAGTGAGTGGGCGGGTGCTACCTACGAGCAGTACTTC. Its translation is CAISEWAGATYEQYF.

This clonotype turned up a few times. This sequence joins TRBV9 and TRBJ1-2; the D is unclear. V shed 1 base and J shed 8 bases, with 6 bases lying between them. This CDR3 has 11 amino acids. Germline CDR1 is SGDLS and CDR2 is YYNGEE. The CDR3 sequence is CASSVPGGYTF. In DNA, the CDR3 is TGTGCCAGCAGCGTACCAGGCGGCTACACCTTC.

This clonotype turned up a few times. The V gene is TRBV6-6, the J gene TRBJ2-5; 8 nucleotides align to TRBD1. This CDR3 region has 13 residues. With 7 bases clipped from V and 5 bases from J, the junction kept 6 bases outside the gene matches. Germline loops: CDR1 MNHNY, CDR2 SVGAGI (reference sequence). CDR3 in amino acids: CASKQGAQETQYF. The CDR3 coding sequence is TGTGCCAGCAAGCAGGGGGCGCAGGAGACCCAGTACTTC.